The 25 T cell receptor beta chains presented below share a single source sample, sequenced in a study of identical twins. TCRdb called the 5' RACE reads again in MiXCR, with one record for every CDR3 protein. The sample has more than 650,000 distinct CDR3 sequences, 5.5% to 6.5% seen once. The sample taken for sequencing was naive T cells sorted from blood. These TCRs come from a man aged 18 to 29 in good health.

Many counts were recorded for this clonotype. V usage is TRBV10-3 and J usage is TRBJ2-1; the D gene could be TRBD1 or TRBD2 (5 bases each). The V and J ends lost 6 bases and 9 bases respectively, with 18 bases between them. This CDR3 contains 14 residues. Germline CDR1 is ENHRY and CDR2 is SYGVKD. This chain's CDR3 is CAISGSGTPGEQFF. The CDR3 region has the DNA TGTGCCATCAGCGGTTCCGGGACCCCGGGTGAGCAGTTCTTC.

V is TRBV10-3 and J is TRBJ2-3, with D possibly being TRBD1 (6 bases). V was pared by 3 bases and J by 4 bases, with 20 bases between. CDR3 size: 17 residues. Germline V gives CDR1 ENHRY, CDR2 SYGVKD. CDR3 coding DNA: TGTGCCATCAGTGACCGGGACAAGGGGCTTGTGGCAGATACGCAGTATTTT. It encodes CAISDRDKGLVADTQYF.

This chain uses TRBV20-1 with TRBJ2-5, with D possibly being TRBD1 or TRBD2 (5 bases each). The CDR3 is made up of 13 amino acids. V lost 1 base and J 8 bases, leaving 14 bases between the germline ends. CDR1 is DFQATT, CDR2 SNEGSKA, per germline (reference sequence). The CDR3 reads CSARGDHQATQYF. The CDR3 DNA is TGCAGTGCTAGAGGGGACCACCAAGCTACCCAGTACTTC.

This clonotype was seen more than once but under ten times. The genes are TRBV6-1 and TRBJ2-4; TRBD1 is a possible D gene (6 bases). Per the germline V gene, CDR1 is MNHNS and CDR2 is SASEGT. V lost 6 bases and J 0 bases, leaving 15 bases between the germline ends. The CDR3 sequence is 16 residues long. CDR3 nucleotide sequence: TGTGCCAGCAGAAACCCGGGACATCTAGCCAAAAACATTCAGTACTTC. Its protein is CASRNPGHLAKNIQYF.

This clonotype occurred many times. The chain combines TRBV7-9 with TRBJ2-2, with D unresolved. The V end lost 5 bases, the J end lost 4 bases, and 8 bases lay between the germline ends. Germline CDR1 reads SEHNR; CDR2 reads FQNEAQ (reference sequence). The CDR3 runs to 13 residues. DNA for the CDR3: TGTGCCAGCAGCCGTATTACCACCGGGGAGCTGTTTTTT. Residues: CASSRITTGELFF.

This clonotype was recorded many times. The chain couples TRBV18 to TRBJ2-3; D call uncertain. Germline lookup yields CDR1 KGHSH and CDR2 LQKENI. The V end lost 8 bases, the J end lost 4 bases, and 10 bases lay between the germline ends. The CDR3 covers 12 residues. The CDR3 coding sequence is TGTGCCAGCAGCCCACGTTCAGATACGCAGTATTTT. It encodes CASSPRSDTQYF.

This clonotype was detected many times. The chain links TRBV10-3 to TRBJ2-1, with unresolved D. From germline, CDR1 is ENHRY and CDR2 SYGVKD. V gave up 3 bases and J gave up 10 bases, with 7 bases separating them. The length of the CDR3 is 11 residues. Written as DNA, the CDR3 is TGTGCCATCAGTGAAGGAGTGGAGCAGTTCTTC. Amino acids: CAISEGVEQFF.

The CDR3 sequence is CAIREHRDSNSPLHF. The CDR3, as DNA: TGTGCCATCAGGGAACACAGGGATAGTAATTCACCCCTCCACTTT. The rearrangement uses TRBV10-3 and TRBJ1-6, with D perhaps matching TRBD1 (6 bases). V was cut by 6 bases and J by 6 bases, with 15 bases left in between. The CDR3 spans 15 residues. CDR1 is ENHRY, CDR2 SYGVKD, per germline.

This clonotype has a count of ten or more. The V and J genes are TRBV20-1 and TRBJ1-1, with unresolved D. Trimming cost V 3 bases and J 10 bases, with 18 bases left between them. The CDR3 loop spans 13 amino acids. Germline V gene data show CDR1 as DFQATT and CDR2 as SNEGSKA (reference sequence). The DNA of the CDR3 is TGCAGTGCTAGCCCCCAAGTCGAGGGCGCAGCTTTCTTT. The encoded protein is CSASPQVEGAAFF.

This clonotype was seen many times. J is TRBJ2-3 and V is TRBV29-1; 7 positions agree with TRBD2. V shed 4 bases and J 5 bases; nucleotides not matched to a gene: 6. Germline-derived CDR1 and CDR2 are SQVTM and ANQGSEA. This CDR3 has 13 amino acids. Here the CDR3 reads CSVAELAIDTQYF. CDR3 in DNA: TGCAGCGTTGCTGAACTAGCGATAGATACGCAGTATTTT.

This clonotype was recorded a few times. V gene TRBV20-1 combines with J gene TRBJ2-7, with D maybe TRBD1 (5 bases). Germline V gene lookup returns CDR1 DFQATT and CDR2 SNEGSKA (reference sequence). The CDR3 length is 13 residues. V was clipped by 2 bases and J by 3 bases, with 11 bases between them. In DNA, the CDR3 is TGCAGTGCTAGATCTGGGGCCTACTACGAGCAGTACTTC. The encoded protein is CSARSGAYYEQYF.

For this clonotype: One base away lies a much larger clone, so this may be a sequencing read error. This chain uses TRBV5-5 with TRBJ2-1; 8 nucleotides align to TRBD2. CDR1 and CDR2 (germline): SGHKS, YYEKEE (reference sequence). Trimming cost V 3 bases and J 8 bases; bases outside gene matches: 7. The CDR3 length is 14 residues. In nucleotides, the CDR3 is TGTGCCAGCAGCTCTGACGGGAGGGCCGATGAGCAGTTCTTC. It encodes CASSSDGRADEQFF.

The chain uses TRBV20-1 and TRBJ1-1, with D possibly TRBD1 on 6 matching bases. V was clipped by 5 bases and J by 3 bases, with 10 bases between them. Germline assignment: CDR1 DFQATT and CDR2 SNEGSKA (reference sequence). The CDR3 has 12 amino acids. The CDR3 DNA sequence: TGCAGTGCTGGCCAGGGGCACACTGAAGCTTTCTTT. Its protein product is CSAGQGHTEAFF.

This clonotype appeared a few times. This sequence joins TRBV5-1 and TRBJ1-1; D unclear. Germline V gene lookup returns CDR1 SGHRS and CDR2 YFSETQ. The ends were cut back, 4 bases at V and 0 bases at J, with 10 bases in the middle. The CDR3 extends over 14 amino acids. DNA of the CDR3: TGCGCCAGCAGCCCTACCCGGGTGAACACTGAAGCTTTCTTT. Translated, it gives CASSPTRVNTEAFF.

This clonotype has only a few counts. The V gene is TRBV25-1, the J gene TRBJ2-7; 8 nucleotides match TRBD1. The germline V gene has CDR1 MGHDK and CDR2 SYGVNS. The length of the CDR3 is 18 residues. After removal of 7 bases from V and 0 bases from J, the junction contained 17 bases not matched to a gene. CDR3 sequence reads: CASTAGTGQGMGSYEQYF. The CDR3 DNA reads TGTGCCAGCACAGCAGGCACCGGACAGGGTATGGGCTCCTACGAGCAGTACTTC.

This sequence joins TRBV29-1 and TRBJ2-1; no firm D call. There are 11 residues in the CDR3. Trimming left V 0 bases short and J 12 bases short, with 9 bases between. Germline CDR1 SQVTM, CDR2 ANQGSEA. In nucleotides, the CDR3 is TGCAGCGTTGAAGACAAGGGTCCGCAGTTCTTC. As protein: CSVEDKGPQFF.

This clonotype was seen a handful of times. CDR3 residues: CASSPRAGGSGAFF. For the CDR3, the DNA is TGTGCCAGCAGTCCCCGGGCTGGGGGATCCGGAGCTTTCTTT. The chain recombines TRBV6-1 with TRBJ1-1; a possible D gene is TRBD1 (5 bases). CDR3 length: 14 amino acids. The V end was cut by 5 bases, the J end by 10 bases, with 20 bases between. In germline, CDR1 is MNHNS, CDR2 SASEGT.

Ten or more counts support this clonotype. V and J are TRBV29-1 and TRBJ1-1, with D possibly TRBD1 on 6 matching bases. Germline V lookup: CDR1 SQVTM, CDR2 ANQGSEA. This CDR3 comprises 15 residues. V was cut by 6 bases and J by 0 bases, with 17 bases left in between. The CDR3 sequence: CSVDTGKGMNTEAFF. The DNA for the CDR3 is TGCAGCGTGGATACAGGGAAGGGTATGAACACTGAAGCTTTCTTT.

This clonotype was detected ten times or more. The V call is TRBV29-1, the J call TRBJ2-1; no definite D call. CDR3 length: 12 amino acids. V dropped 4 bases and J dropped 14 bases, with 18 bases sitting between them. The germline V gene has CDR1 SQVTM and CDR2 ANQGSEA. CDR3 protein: CSVVVGSFREFF. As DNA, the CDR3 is TGCAGCGTTGTCGTCGGTAGTTTTAGGGAGTTCTTC.

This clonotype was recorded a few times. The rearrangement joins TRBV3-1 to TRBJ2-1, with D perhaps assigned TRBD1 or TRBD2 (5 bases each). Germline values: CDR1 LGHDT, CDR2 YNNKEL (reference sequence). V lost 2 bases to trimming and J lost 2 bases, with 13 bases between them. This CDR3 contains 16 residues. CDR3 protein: CASSQSLGPPYNEQFF. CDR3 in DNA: TGTGCCAGCAGCCAAAGCTTGGGACCGCCCTACAATGAGCAGTTCTTC.

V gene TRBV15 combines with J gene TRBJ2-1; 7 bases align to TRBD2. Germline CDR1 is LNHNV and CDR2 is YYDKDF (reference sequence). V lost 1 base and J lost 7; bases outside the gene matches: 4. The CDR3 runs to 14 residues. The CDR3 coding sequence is TGTGCCACCAGCAGAGGACGGGGGGATAATGAGCAGTTCTTC. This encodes CATSRGRGDNEQFF. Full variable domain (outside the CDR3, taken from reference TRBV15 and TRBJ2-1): DAMVIQNPRYQVTQFGKPVTLSCSQTLNHNVMYWYQQKSSQAPKLLFHYYDKDFNNEADTPDNFQSRRPNTSFCFLDIRSPGLGDTAMYLCATSRGRGDNEQFFGPGTRLTVL.

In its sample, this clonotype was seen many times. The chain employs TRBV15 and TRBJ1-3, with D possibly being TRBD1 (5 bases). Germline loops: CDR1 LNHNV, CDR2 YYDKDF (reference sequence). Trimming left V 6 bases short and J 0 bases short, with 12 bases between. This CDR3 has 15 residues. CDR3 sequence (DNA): TGTGCCACCAGTCAGGACATTTTCTCTGGAAACACCATATATTTT. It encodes CATSQDIFSGNTIYF.

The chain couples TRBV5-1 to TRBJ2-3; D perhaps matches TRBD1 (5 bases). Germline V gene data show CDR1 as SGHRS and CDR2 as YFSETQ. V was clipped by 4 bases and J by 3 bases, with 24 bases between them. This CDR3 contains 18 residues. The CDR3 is CASSPGQSDFLVTDTQYF. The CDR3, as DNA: TGCGCCAGCAGCCCAGGACAAAGCGACTTCTTGGTGACAGATACGCAGTATTTT.

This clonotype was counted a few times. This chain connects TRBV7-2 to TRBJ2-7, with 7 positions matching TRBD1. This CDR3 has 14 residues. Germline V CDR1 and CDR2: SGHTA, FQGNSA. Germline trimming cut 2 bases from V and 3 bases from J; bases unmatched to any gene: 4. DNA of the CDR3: TGTGCCAGCAGCTTACACAGGGGAAGCTACGAGCAGTACTTC. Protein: CASSLHRGSYEQYF. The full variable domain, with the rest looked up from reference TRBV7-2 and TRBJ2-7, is GAGVSQSPSNKVTEKGKDVELRCDPISGHTALYWYRQSLGQGLEFLIYFQGNSAPDKSGLPSDRFSAERTGGSVSTLTIQRTQQEDSAVYLCASSLHRGSYEQYFGPGTRLTVT.

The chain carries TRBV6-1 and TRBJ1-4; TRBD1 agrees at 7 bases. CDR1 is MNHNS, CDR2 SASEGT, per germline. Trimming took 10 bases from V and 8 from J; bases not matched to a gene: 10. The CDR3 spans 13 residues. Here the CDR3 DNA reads TGTGCCACCAACGAAAACAGGGGAGAAAAACTGTTTTTT. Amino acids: CATNENRGEKLFF.